The source of this T cell receptor beta chain is a study of T-cell memory formation after mild COVID-19. Background on the study: Largely, TCR clusters stayed within a single donor.

This clonotype was observed a few times. The antigen is unknown. CDR3 length: 14 amino acids. CDR1 MNHNY and CDR2 SVGAGI come from the germline V gene (reference sequence). V lost 10 bases and J lost 9; bases outside the gene matches: 13. UMIs and sample barcodes were carried by the TCR alpha and TCR beta cDNA libraries that 5'RACE produced using constant-segment primers. MiXCR, run by TCRdb on the 5' RACE reads, gives a single entry per CDR3 protein. Here the sample spans 450,000 or so distinct CDR3 sequences, about 23% being singletons. Study-level points and caveats: Clones that contracted clustered mainly in CM and EM if CD4+ and in EMRA if CD8+. CD4+ bias marked clones expanding day 15 to 37, unlike balanced contracting clones.

V gene TRBV6-6 combines with J gene TRBJ2-1, with 9 positions matching TRBD1. This sequence was found in an adult woman who had mild COVID-19 (a few samples of this study predate the infection). Cell type and time point are not known. Sequenced material: PBMCs or a T cell subset sorted from them (not recorded which). CDR3 sequence reads: CATTHQGTGLEQFF. CDR3 DNA: TGTGCCACCACGCACCAGGGGACAGGGCTTGAGCAGTTCTTC.